This T cell receptor beta chain was sequenced for a study of Graves' ophthalmopathy and Graves' hyperthyroidism. Absence of ophthalmopathy within 18 months of follow-up defined stable hyperthyroidism. Study conclusions and caveats: As the model predicted ophthalmopathy progression, it achieved a sensitivity of nearly 71% and a specificity of about 78%. Clonotypes were expanded in thyroid at above 0.001 frequency, and most also appeared in blood.

The CDR3 has 15 residues if both end residues are counted. Germline CDR1 reads SEHNR; CDR2 reads FQNEAQ (reference sequence). As regards this clonotype: Its matching antigen is unknown. The conserved final phenylalanine or tryptophan is absent from the CDR3, which likely points to a read error. No DNA is shown, since the ends of the CDR3 on it are uncertain; the CDR3 is the one TCRdb lists.

Amplification targeted the TCR beta CDR3 regions, with RNA transcripts as the source material. The library came from an HTBI-primed first-round RT-PCR and a second-round multiplex PCR. TCRdb re-called the multiplex PCR reads through MiXCR, storing one row per CDR3 protein. The sample includes about 39,000 distinct CDR3 sequences, roughly 50% of them seen just once. The sequencing sample was made of peripheral blood. The origin of this receptor is an adult woman with stable Graves' hyperthyroidism. The chain recombines TRBV7-9 with TRBJ1-2; the tabulated D call, TRBD1, remains unverified against the DNA. The CDR3 sequence is CASSDRGPFNYGYAL.